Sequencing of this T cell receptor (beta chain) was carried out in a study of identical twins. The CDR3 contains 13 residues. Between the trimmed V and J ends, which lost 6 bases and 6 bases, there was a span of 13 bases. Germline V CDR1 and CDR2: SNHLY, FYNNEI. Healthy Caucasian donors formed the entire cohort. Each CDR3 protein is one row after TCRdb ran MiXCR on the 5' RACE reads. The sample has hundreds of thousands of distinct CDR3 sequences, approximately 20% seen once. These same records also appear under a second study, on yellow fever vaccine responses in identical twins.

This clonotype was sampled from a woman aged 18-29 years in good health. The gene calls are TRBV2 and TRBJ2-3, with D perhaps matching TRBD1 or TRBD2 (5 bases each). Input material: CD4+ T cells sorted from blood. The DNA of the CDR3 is TGTGCCAGCAGAGGGACCCTTGTGGATACGCAGTATTTT. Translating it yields CASRGTLVDTQYF.